What follows describes a single TCR beta chain. Sequencing relied on immunoSEQ assay v3.0, run at survey level. Repertoires were generated with immunoSEQ multiplex PCR, while TCRdb's copy carries only in-frame clones and drops some. This table has some 35,000 clones, 83% appearing once. The data were obtained in a study of long-term antiretroviral therapy in people with HIV. Germline trimming cut 5 bases from V and 2 bases from J; bases unmatched to any gene: 2. The CDR3 has 13 residues. Germline-derived CDR1 and CDR2 are MNHEY and SVGAGI. The chain recombines TRBV6-5 with TRBJ2-5, with TRBD2 matching 7 bases. Material: unsorted PBMCs, obtained 0.4 years before starting antiretroviral therapy. The receptor was derived from a man aged 18 to 30 with HIV. DNA for the CDR3: TGTGCCAGCAGTCGGACTAGACAAGAGACCCAGTACTTC. Translation: CASSRTRQETQYF.